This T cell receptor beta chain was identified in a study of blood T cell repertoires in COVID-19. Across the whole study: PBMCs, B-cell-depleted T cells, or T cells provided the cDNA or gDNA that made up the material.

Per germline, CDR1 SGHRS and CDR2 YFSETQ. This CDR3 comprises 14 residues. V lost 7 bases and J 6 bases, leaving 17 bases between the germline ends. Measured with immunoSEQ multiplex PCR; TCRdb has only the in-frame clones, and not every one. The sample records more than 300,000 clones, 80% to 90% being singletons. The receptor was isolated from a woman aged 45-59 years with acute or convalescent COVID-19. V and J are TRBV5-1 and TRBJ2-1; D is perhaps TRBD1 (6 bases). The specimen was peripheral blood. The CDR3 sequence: CASAPTGNRNEQFF. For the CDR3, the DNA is TGCGCCAGCGCTCCCACAGGGAATCGCAATGAGCAGTTCTTC.